One T cell receptor beta chain is described in this entry. Its antigen is currently unknown. The sample comes from a study of T cell responses to AZD1222 COVID-19 vaccine. Findings and limits, study-wide: Donors in the cohort were predominantly white British and more often female, and clonal diversity was possibly underestimated.

Losses at the gene ends were 3 bases for V and 12 bases for J; bases not matched to a gene: 6. This CDR3 spans 12 amino acids. Germline lookup yields CDR1 SGHTA and CDR2 FQGNSA. Sequencing was performed with immunoSEQ multiplex PCR; in TCRdb, only in-frame clones are kept and a portion is missing. The data hold roughly 84,000 clones, with 80% to 90% observed a single time. Specimen: peripheral blood, collected 28 days after the second AZD1222 dose. This sequence was found in an adult who received the AZD1222 COVID-19 vaccine. The chain couples TRBV7-2 to TRBJ1-1, with 8 bases matching TRBD1. This chain's CDR3 is CASSLGDRGSFF. CDR3 nucleotides: TGTGCCAGCAGCTTGGGAGACAGGGGTTCTTTCTTT.